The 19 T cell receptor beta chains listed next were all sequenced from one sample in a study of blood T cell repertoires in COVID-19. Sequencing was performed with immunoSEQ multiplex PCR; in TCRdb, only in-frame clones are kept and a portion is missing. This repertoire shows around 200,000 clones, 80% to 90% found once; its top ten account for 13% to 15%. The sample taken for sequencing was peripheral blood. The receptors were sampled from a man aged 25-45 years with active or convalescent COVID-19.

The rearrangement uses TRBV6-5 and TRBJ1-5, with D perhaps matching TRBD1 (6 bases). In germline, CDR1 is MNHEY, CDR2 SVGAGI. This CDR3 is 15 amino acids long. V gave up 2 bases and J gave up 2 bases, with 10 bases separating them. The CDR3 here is CASSYRTAGNQPQHF. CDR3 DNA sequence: TGTGCCAGCAGTTACCGGACAGCGGGCAATCAGCCCCAGCATTTT.

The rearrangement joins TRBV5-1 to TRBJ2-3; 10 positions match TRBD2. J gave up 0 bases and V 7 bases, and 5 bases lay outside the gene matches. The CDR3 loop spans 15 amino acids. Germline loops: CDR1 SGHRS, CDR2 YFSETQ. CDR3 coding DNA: TGCGCCAGCCTGATAGCGGGGGGAAGCACAGATACGCAGTATTTT. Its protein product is CASLIAGGSTDTQYF.

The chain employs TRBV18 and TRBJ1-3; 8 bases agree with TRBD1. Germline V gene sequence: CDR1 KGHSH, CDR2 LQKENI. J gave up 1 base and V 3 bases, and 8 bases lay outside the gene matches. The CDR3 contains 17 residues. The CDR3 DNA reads TGTGCCAGCTCACCTCGACAGGGGATGTTATCTGGAAACACCATATATTTT. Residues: CASSPRQGMLSGNTIYF.

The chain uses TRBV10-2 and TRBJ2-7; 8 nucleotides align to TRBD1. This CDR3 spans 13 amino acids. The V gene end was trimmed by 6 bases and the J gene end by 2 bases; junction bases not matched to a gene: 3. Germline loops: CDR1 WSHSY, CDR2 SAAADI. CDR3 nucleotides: TGCGCCAGCAGCCTGGACAGGGCCTACGAGCAGTACTTC. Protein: CASSLDRAYEQYF.

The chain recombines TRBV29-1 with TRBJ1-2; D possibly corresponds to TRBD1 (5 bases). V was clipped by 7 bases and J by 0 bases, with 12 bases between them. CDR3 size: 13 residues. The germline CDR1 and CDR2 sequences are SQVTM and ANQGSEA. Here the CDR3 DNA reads TGCAGCGCGTGGGCCAGGGCTAACTATGGCTACACCTTC. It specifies CSAWARANYGYTF.

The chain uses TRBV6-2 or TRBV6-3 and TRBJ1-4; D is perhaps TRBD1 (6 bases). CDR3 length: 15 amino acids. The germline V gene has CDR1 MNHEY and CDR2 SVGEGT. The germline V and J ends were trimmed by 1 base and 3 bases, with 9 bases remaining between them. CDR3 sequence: CASSYFGTPNEKLFF. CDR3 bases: TGTGCCAGCAGTTACTTTGGGACACCTAATGAAAAACTGTTTTTT.

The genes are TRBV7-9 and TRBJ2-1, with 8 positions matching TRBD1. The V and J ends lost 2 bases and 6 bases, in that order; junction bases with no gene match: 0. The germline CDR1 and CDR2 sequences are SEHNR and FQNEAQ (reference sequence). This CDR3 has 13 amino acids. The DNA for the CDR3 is TGTGCCAGCAGCTTAACAGGGGGCAATGAGCAGTTCTTC. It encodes CASSLTGGNEQFF.

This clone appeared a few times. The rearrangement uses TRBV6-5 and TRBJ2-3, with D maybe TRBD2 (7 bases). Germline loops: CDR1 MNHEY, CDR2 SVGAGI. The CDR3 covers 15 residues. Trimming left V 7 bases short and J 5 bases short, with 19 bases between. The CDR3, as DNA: TGTGCCAGCACCCCTATTGGGGGGGCCCAAGATACGCAGTATTTT. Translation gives CASTPIGGAQDTQYF.

DNA for the CDR3: TGTGCCAGCAGCTCCACAGTGAACACTGAAGCTTTCTTT. It yields the protein CASSSTVNTEAFF. V gene TRBV6-5 combines with J gene TRBJ1-1; D is unresolved. Germline V lookup: CDR1 MNHEY, CDR2 SVGAGI. V lost 6 bases to trimming and J lost 0 bases, with 8 bases between them. This CDR3 has 13 amino acids.

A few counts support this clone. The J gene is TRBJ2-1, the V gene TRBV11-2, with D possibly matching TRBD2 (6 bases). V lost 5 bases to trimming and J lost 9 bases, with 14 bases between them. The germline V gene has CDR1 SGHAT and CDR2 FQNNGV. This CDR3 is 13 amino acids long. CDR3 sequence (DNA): TGTGCCAGCAGCCTCTCGGGGGTGGGTGAGCAGTTCTTC. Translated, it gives CASSLSGVGEQFF.

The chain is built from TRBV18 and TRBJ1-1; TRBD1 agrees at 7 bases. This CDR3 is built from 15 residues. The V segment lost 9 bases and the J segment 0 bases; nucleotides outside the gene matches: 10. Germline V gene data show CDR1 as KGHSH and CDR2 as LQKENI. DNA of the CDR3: TGTGCCAGTTCGCCTGACAGGGCCCTGAACACTGAAGCTTTCTTT. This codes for CASSPDRALNTEAFF.

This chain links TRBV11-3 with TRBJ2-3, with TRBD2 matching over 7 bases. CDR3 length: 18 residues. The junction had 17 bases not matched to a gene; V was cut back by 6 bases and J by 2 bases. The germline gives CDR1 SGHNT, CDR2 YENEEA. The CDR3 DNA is TGTGCCAGCAGGGAGTCCAGCCAGCGGGGCTATCCCACAGATACGCAGTATTTT. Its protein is CASRESSQRGYPTDTQYF. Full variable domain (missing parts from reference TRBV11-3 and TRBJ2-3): EAGVVQSPRYKIIEKKQPVAFWCNPISGHNTLYWYLQNLGQGPELLIRYENEEAVDDSQLPKDRFSAERLKGVDSTLKIQPAELGDSAVYLCASRESSQRGYPTDTQYFGPGTRLTVL.

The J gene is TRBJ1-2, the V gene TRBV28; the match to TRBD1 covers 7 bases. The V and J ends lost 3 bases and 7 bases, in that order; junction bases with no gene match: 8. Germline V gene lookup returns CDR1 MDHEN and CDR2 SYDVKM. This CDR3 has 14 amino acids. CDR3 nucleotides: TGTGCCAGCAGTTTTAGTAACAGGGGTGGTGGCTACACCTTC. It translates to CASSFSNRGGGYTF.

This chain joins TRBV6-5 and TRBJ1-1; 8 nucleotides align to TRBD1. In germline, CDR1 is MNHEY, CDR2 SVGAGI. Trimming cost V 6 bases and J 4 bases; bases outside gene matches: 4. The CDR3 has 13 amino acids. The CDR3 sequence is CASRGQGFTEAFF. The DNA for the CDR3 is TGTGCCAGCAGAGGACAGGGCTTCACTGAAGCTTTCTTT.

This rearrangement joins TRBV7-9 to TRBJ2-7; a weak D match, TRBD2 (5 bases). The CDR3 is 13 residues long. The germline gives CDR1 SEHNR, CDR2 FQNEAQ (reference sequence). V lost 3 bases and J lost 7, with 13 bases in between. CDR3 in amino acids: CASSLGGLGEQYF. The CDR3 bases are TGTGCCAGCAGCTTGGGCGGGCTCGGAGAGCAGTACTTC.

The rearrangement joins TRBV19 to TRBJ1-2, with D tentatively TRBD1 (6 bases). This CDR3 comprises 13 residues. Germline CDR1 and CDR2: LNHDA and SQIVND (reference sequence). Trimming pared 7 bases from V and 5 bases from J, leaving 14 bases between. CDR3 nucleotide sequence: TGTGCCAGTACTGTGGGGGCGAAATATGGCTACACCTTC. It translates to CASTVGAKYGYTF.

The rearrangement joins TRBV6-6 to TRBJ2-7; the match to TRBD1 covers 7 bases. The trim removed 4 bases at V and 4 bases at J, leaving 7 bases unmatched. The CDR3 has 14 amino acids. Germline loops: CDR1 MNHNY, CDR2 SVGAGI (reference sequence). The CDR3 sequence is CASSSAGTAYEQYV. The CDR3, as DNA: TGTGCCAGCAGTTCGGCCGGGACAGCTTACGAGCAGTACGTC.

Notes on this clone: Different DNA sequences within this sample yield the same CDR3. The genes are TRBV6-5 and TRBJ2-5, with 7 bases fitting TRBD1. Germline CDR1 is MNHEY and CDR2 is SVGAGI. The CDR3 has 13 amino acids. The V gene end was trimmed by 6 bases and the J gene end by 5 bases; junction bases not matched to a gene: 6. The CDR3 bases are TGTGCCAGCAGAACAGGGGTGGGGGAGACCCAGTACTTC. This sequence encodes CASRTGVGETQYF.

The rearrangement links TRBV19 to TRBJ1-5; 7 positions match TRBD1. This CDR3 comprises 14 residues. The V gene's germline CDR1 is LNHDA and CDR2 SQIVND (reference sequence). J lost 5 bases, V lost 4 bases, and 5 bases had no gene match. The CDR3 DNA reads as TGTGCCAGTAGTACGACAGGGTTTGATCAGCCCCAGCATTTT. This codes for CASSTTGFDQPQHF.